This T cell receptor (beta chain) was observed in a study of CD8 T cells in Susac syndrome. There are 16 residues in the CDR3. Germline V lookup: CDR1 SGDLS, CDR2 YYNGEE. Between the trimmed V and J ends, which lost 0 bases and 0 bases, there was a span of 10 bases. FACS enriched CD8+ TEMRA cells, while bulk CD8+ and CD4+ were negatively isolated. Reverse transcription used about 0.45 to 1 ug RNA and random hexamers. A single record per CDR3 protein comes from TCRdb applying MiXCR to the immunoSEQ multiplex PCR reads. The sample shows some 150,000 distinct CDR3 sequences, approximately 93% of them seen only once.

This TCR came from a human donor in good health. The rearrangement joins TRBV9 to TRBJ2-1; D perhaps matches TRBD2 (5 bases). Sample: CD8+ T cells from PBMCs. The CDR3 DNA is TGTGCCAGCAGCGTAGGGATCGGAGGCTCCTACAATGAGCAGTTCTTC. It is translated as CASSVGIGGSYNEQFF. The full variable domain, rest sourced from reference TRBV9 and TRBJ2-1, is DSGVTQTPKHLITATGQRVTLRCSPRSGDLSVYWYQQSLDQGLQFLIQYYNGEERAKGNILERFSAQQFPDLHSELNLSSLELGDSALYFCASSVGIGGSYNEQFFGPGTRLTVL.